One and the same sample provided the 8 T cell receptor beta chains below, sequenced in a study of blood T cell repertoires in COVID-19. Generated by immunoSEQ multiplex PCR, the TCRdb table keeps only in-frame clones and is missing some. The table shows 280,000 or so clones, with approximately 85% occurring only once. The sequenced material came from peripheral blood. These receptor sequences come from a man between 18 and 35 years old with active or convalescent COVID-19.

The gene calls are TRBV2 and TRBJ2-7; tentatively, D is TRBD1 (6 bases). Germline V gene data show CDR1 as SNHLY and CDR2 as FYNNEI. CDR3 length equals 13 residues. Trimming cost V 8 bases and J 0 bases, with 11 bases left between them. CDR3 in amino acids: CASVKGVSYEQYF. The CDR3, as DNA: TGTGCCAGCGTGAAGGGGGTCTCCTACGAGCAGTACTTC.

The chain uses TRBV11-2 and TRBJ1-1, with 11 bases fitting TRBD1. CDR3 size: 14 residues. Germline V gene lookup returns CDR1 SGHAT and CDR2 FQNNGV. The junction had 3 bases not matched to a gene; V was cut back by 5 bases and J by 4 bases. CDR3 amino acids: CASSRGTGGTEAFF. CDR3 in DNA: TGTGCCAGCAGCCGTGGGACAGGGGGCACTGAAGCTTTCTTT.

This chain uses TRBV7-8 with TRBJ2-3; 7 positions agree with TRBD2. Germline V gene data show CDR1 as SGHVS and CDR2 as FQNEAQ. This CDR3 has 16 amino acids. With 4 bases clipped from V and 6 bases from J, the junction kept 13 bases outside the gene matches. This chain's CDR3 is CASSSNVAGEMDTQYF. The CDR3 region has the DNA TGTGCCAGCAGCTCAAATGTAGCGGGTGAGATGGATACGCAGTATTTT. The whole variable domain, remainder taken from reference TRBV7-8 and TRBJ2-3, is GAGVSQSPRYKVAKRGQDVALRCDPISGHVSLFWYQQALGQGPEFLTYFQNEAQLDKSGLPSDRFFAERPEGSVSTLKIQRTQQEDSAVYLCASSSNVAGEMDTQYFGPGTRLTVL.

The DNA for the CDR3 is TGCAGCGTGTGGAAAGGGAGTCGCACAGATACGCAGTATTTT. It encodes CSVWKGSRTDTQYF. The chain recombines TRBV29-1 with TRBJ2-3; maybe TRBD2 (5 bases). V was cut by 6 bases and J by 1 base, with 14 bases left in between. Germline V gene data show CDR1 as SQVTM and CDR2 as ANQGSEA. CDR3 length: 14 residues.

The chain couples TRBV29-1 to TRBJ1-2; 8 bases fit TRBD1. The junction had 8 bases not matched to a gene; V was cut back by 6 bases and J by 8 bases. CDR1 is SQVTM, CDR2 ANQGSEA, per germline. The CDR3 sequence is 12 residues long. CDR3 sequence reads: CSVDRDRSGYTF. The CDR3 region has the DNA TGCAGCGTGGACAGGGACCGTTCGGGCTACACCTTC.

The rearrangement uses TRBV7-9 and TRBJ2-7; 7 bases are shared with TRBD1. With 4 bases clipped from V and 6 bases from J, the junction kept 6 bases outside the gene matches. The CDR3 consists of 13 residues. Germline V gives CDR1 SEHNR, CDR2 FQNEAQ (reference sequence). CDR3 DNA: TGTGCCAGCAGCTGGAGACAGGGTTTCGAGCAGTACTTC. This gives the protein CASSWRQGFEQYF.

The V gene is TRBV6-5, the J gene TRBJ2-7, with no clear D. The CDR3 loop spans 15 amino acids. Per the germline V gene, CDR1 is MNHEY and CDR2 is SVGAGI. Deletions cut 2 bases from V and 2 bases from J, with 13 bases between. The CDR3 is CASSYTSRYPYEQYF. The CDR3 region has the DNA TGTGCCAGCAGTTACACGAGCAGGTACCCCTACGAGCAGTACTTC.

The rearrangement uses TRBV6-2 or TRBV6-3 and TRBJ1-2; TRBD1 agrees at 8 bases. V shed 2 bases, J shed 2 bases, and the junction held 4 bases outside the gene matches. Germline-derived CDR1 and CDR2 are MNHEY and SVGEGT. The CDR3 contains 15 residues. The chain's CDR3 is CASSYRQGSNYGYTF. CDR3 coding DNA: TGTGCCAGCAGTTACCGACAGGGGAGCAACTATGGCTACACCTTC.